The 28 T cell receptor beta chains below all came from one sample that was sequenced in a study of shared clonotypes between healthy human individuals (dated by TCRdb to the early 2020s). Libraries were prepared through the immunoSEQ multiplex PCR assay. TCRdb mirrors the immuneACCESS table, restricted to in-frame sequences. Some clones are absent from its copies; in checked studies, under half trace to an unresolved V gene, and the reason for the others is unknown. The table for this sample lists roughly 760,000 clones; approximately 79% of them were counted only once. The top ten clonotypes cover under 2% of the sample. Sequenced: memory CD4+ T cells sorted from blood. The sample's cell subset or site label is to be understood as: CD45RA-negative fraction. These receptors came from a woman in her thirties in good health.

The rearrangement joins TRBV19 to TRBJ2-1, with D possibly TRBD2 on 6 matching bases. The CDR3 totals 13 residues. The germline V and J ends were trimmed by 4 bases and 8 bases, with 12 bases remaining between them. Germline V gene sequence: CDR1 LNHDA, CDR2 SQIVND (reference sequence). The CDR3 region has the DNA TGTGCCAGTAGTAGGGGACGCGGGGATGAGCAGTTCTTC. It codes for CASSRGRGDEQFF.

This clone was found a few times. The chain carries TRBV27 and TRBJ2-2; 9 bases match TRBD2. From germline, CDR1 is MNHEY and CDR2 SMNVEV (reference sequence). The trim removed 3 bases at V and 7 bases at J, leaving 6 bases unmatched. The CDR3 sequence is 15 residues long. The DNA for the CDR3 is TGTGCCAGCAGTTTTTCACTAGCGGGCAGCGGGGAGCTGTTTTTT. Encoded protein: CASSFSLAGSGELFF.

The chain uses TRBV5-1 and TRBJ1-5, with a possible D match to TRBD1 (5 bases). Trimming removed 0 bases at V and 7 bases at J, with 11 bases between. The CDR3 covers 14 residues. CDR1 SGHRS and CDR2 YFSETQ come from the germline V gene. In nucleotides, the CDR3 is TGCGCCAGCAGCTTGGGACAGCAGGGCCAGCCCCAGCATTTT. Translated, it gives CASSLGQQGQPQHF.

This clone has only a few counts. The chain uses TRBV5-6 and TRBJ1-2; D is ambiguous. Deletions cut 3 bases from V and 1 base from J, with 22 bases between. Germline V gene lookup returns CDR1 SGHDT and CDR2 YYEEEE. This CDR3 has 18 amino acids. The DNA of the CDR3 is TGTGCCAGCAGCTACCCGTGGGCCCTCCGGCAGAATAACTATGGCTACACCTTC. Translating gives CASSYPWALRQNNYGYTF. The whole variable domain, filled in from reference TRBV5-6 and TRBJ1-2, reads DAGVTQSPTHLIKTRGQQVTLRCSPKSGHDTVSWYQQALGQGPQFIFQYYEEEERQRGNFPDRFSGHQFPNYSSELNVNALLLGDSALYLCASSYPWALRQNNYGYTFGSGTRLTVV.

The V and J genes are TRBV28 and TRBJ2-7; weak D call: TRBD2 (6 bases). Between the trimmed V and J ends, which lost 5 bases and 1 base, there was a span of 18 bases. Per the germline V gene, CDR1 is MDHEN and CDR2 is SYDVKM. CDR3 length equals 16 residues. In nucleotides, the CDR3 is TGTGCCAGCAGTCTCCCGGCCGCGGGGAGTTCCTACGAGCAGTACTTC. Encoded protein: CASSLPAAGSSYEQYF.

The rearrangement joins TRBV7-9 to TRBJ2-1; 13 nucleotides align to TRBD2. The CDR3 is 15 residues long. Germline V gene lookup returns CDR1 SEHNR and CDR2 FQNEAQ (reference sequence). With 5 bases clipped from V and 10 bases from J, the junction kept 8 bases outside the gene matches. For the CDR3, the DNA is TGTGCCAGCAGCAGAAGACTAGCGGGAGGTAAAGAGCAGTTCTTC. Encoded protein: CASSRRLAGGKEQFF.

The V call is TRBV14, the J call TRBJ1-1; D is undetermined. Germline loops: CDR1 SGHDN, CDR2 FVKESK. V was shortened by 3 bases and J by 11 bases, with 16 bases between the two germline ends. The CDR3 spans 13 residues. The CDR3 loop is CASSQETLAGAFF. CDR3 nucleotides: TGTGCCAGCAGCCAGGAAACTTTGGCGGGGGCTTTCTTT. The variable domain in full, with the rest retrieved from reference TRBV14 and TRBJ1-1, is EAGVTQFPSHSVIEKGQTVTLRCDPISGHDNLYWYRRVMGKEIKFLLHFVKESKQDESGMPNNRFLAERTGGTYSTLKVQPAELEDSGVYFCASSQETLAGAFFGQGTRLTVV.

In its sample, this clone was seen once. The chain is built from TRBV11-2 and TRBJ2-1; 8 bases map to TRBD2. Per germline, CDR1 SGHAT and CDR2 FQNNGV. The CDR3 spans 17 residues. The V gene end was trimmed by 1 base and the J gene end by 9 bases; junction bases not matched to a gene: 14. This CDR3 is CASSLVPTSGGSGEQFF. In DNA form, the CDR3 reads TGTGCCAGCAGCTTAGTCCCCACTAGCGGAGGGTCCGGTGAGCAGTTCTTC.

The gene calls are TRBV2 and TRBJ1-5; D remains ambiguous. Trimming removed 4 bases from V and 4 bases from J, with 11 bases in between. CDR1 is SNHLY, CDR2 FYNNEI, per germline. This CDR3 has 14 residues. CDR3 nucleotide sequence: TGTGCCAGCAGTGCTCGATGGCGGAATCAGCCCCAGCATTTT. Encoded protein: CASSARWRNQPQHF.

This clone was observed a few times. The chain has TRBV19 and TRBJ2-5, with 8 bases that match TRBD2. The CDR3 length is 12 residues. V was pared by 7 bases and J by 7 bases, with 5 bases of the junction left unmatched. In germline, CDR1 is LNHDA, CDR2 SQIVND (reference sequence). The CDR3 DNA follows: TGTGCCAGTACTGCACGGGGGGGGACCCAGTACTTC. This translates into CASTARGGTQYF.

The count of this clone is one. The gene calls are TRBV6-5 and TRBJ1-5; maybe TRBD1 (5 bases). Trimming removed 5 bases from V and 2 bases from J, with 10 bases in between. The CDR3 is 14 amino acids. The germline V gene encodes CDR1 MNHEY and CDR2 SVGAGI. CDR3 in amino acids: CASSESRGNQPQHF. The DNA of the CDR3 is TGTGCCAGCAGTGAGTCCAGGGGCAATCAGCCCCAGCATTTT.

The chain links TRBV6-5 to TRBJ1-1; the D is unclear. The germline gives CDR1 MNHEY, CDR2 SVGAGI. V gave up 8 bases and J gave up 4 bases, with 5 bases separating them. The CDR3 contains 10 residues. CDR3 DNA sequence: TGTGCCAGCGGGTTCACTGAAGCTTTCTTT. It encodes CASGFTEAFF.

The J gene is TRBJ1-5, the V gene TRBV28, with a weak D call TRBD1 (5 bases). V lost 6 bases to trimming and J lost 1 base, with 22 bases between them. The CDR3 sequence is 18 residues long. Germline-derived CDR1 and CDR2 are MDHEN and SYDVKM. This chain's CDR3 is CASSPRPGHQGSNQPQHF. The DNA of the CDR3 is TGTGCCAGCAGCCCCAGACCTGGACACCAAGGAAGCAATCAGCCCCAGCATTTT.

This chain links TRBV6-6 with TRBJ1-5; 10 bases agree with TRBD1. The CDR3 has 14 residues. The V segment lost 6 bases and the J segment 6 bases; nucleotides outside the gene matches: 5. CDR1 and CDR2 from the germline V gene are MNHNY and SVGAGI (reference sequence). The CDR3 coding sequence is TGTGCCAGCAGACCGGGACAGGGGACTCAGCCCCAGCATTTT. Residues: CASRPGQGTQPQHF.

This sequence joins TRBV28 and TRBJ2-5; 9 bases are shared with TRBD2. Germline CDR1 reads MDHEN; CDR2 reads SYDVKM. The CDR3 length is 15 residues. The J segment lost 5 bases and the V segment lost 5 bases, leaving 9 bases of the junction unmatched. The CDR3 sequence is CASSLSGRLVETQYF. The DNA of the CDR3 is TGTGCCAGCAGTCTTAGCGGGAGATTAGTTGAGACCCAGTACTTC.

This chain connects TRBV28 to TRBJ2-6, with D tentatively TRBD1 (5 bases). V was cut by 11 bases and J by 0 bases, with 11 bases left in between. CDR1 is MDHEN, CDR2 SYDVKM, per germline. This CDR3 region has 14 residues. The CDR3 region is CAAAGHSGANVLTF. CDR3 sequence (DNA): TGTGCCGCTGCAGGACACTCTGGGGCCAACGTCCTGACTTTC. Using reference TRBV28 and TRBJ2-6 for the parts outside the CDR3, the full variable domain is DVKVTQSSRYLVKRTGEKVFLECVQDMDHENMFWYRQDPGLGLRLIYFSYDVKMKEKGDIPEGYSVSREKKERFSLILESASTNQTSMYLCAAAGHSGANVLTFGAGSRLTVL.

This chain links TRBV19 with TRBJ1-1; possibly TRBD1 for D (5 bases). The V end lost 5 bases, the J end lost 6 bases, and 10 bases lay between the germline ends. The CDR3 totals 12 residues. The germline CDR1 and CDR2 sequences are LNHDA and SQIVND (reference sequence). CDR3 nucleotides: TGTGCCAGTAGTTTTCAGGGCTCTGAAGCTTTCTTT. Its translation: CASSFQGSEAFF.

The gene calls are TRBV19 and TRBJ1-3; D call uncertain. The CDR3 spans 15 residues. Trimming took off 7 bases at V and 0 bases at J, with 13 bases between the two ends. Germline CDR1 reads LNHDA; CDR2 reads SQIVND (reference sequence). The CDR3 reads CASTQQSSSGNTIYF. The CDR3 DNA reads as TGTGCCAGTACCCAACAGAGCAGCTCTGGAAACACCATATATTTT.

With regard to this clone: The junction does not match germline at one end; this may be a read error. DNA for the CDR3: TGTGCCAGCAGCTTAACAGGGAGGGTCCCCGGGGTCCAGCATTACTTCTTC. Amino acids: CASSLTGRVPGVQHYFF. This chain connects TRBV7-9 to TRBJ2-7, with D possibly matching TRBD2 (7 bases). The CDR3 loop spans 17 amino acids. Germline CDR1 and CDR2: SEHNR and FQNEAQ (reference sequence).

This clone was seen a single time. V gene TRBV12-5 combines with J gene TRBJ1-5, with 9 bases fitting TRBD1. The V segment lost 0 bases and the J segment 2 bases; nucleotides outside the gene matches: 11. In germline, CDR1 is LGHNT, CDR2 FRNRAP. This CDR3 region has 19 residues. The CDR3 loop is CASGLVQGAVNEGNQPQHF. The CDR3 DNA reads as TGTGCTAGTGGTTTGGTACAGGGGGCAGTGAATGAGGGCAATCAGCCCCAGCATTTT.

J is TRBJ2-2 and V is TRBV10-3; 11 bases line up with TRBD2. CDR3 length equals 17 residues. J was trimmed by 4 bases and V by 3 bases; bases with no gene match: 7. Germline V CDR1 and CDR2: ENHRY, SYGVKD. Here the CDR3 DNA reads TGTGCCATCAGTGAAATAGCGGGAGGGAGTCCCACCGGGGAGCTGTTTTTT. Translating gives CAISEIAGGSPTGELFF.

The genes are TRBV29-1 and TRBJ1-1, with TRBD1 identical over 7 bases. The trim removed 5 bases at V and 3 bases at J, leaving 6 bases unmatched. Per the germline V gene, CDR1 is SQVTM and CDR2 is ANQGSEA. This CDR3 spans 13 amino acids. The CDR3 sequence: CSVNLRGDTEAFF. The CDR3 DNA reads TGCAGCGTTAACCTCAGGGGGGACACTGAAGCTTTCTTT.

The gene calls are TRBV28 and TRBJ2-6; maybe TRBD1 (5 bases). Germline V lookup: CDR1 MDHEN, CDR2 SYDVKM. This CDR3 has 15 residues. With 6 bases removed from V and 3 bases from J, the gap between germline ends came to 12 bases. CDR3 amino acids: CASRRPGFGANVLTF. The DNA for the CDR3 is TGTGCCAGCAGGCGTCCAGGGTTTGGGGCCAACGTCCTGACTTTC.

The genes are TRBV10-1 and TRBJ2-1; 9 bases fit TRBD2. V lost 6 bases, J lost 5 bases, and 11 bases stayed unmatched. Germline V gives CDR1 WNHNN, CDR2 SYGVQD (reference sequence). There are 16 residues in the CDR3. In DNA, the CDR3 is TGCGCCAGCAGGGAATTGACTAGCGGAGCCGACAATGAGCAGTTCTTC. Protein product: CASRELTSGADNEQFF.

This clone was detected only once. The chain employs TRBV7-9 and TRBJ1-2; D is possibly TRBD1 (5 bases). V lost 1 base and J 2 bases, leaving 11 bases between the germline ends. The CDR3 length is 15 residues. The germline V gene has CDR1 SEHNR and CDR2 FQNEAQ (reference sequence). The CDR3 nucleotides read TGTGCCAGCAGCTTAGAAGGGGAAACAAACTATGGCTACACCTTC. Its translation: CASSLEGETNYGYTF.

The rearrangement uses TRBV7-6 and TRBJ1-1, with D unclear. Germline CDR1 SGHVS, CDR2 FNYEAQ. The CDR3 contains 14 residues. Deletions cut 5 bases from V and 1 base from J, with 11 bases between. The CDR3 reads CASSQLDKNTEAFF. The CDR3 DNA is TGTGCCAGCAGCCAGCTAGACAAGAACACTGAAGCTTTCTTT. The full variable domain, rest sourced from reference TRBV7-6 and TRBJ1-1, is GAGVSQSPRYKVTKRGQDVALRCDPISGHVSLYWYRQALGQGPEFLTYFNYEAQQDKSGLPNDRFSAERPEGSISTLTIQRTEQRDSAMYRCASSQLDKNTEAFFGQGTRLTVV.

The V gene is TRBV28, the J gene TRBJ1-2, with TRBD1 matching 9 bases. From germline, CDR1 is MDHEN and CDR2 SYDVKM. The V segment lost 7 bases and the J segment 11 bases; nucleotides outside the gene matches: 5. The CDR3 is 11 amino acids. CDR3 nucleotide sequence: TGTGCCAGCACCGGACAGGGGCGATACACCTTC. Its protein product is CASTGQGRYTF.

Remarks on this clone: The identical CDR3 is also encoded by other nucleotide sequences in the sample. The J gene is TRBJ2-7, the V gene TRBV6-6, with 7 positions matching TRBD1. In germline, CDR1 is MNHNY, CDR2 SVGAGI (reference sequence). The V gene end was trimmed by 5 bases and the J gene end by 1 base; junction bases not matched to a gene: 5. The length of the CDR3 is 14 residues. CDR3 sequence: CASSQDRVSYEQYF. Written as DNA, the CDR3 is TGTGCCAGCAGTCAAGACAGGGTATCCTACGAGCAGTACTTC.